This T cell receptor beta chain was recovered during a study of Ad26.COV2.S vaccination and SARS-CoV-2 variants. Study context: Donor joined the COV1001 Ad26.COV2.S trial arm.

A word on this clone: Its specificity is unknown.

Trimming pared 3 bases from V and 3 bases from J, leaving 12 bases between. The CDR3 sequence is 15 residues long. CDR1 PRHDT and CDR2 FYEKMQ come from the germline V gene (reference sequence). Stated treatment: about 20 received Ad26.COV2.S at low or high dose, single or two shots; about 5 received placebo; per-sample allocation not given. Vaccine and placebo recipients were sampled on day 63 after the first injection. Study results and limitations: Reportedly, after vaccination the spike-specific CD8+ and CD4+ T cell responses displayed substantial breadth. Total responses of T cells may have been underestimated by the analyses of TCR breadth and depth. Non-spike TCR breadth did not differ much between vaccine and placebo recipients.

Here immunoSEQ multiplex PCR was the method, and the copy in TCRdb shows in-frame clones only, minus some. The sample records around 450,000 clones, about 88% being singletons. Sequenced here: peripheral blood, sampled in a trial of Ad26.COV2.S vaccine versus placebo. This receptor was taken from a person aged 18-60 years who received the Ad26.COV2.S COVID-19 vaccine or a placebo. The J gene is TRBJ1-5, the V gene TRBV13, with D possibly TRBD1 on 6 matching bases. CDR3 in DNA: TGTGCCAGCAGCTTTAACAGGGCCCTCAATCAGCCCCAGCATTTT. Encoded protein: CASSFNRALNQPQHF.